This TCR beta chain was sequenced during a study of T cell responses to AZD1222 COVID-19 vaccine. The overall study: Recipients boosted at about 4 weeks or about 12 weeks are pooled. Study results and limitations: Spike-specific TCR breadth rose after two AZD1222 doses, and depth rose as well. There were mostly white British donors and more females than males, and clonal diversity was possibly underestimated. Reportedly, nearly half of unique spike TCRs recognized epitopes outside B.1.351/B.1.1.7 mutations.

Details on this clone: Its antigen remains unidentified.

Sequencing used immunoSEQ multiplex PCR; TCRdb keeps in-frame clones, though not all of them. The profile covers more than 150,000 clones, with roughly nine tenths appearing a single time and 1.5% to 2% taken by the ten largest. V shed 0 bases, J shed 3 bases, and the junction held 11 bases outside the gene matches. Looked up from germline, CDR1 is LGHNA and CDR2 is YSLEER. The CDR3 length is 18 residues. This material consisted of peripheral blood, taken on day 0 of AZD1222 vaccination. V gene TRBV4-3 combines with J gene TRBJ1-2, with 9 bases aligning to TRBD1. This TCR derives from an adult in good health. The CDR3 here is CASSQDRTTGGYYYGYTF. The CDR3 coding sequence is TGCGCCAGCAGCCAAGATCGGACGACAGGGGGATATTACTATGGCTACACCTTC.